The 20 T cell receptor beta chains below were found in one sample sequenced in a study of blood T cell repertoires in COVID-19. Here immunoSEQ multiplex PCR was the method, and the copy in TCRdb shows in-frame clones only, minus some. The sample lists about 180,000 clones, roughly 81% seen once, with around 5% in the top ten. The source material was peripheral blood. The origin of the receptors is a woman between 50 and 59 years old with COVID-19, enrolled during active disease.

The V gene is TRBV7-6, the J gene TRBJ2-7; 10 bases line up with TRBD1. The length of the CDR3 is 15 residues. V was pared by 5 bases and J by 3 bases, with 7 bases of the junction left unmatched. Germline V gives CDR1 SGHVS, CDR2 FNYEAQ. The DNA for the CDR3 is TGTGCCAGCAGCACGGGACAGGGGCCATACTACGAGCAGTACTTC. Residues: CASSTGQGPYYEQYF.

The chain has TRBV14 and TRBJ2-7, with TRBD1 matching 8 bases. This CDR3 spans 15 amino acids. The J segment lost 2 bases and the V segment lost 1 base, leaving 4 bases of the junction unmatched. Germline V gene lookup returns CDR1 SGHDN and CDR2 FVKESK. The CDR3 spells CASSQARDRTYEQYF. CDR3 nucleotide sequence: TGTGCCAGCAGCCAAGCCCGGGACAGGACCTACGAGCAGTACTTC.

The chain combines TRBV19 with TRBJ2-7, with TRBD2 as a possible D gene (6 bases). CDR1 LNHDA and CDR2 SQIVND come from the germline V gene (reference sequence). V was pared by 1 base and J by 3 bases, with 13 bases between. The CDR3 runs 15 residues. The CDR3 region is CASSIGGRGLYEQYF. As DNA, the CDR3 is TGTGCCAGTAGTATAGGTGGGCGGGGCCTCTACGAGCAGTACTTC.

CDR3 in amino acids: CASSHRGTSGGADIQYF. CDR3 sequence (DNA): TGTGCCAGCAGCCACCGTGGGACTAGCGGGGGGGCGGACATTCAGTACTTC. The chain joins TRBV3-1 (or the pseudogene TRBV3-2) to TRBJ2-4; the match to TRBD2 covers 16 bases. There are 17 residues in the CDR3. With 3 bases clipped from V and 8 bases from J, the junction kept 7 bases outside the gene matches. Germline assignment: CDR1 LGHDT and CDR2 YNNKEL (reference sequence).

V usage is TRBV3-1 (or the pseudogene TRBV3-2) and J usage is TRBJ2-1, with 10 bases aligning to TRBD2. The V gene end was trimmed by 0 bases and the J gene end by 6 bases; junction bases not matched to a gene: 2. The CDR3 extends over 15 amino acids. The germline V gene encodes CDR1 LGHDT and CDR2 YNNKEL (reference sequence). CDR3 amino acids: CASSQDPSGGNEQFF. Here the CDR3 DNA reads TGTGCCAGCAGCCAAGACCCTAGCGGGGGCAATGAGCAGTTCTTC.

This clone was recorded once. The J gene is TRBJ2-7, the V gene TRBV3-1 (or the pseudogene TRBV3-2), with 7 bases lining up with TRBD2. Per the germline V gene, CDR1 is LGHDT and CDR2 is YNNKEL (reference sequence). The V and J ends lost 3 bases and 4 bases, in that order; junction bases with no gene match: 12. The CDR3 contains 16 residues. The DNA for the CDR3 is TGTGCCAGCAGCCAGGAAGCGGGGTTTCCGAGTTACGAGCAGTACTTC. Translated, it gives CASSQEAGFPSYEQYF.

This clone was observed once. As DNA, the CDR3 is TGTGCCAGCAGTTACTCCGACAGGGTAGGATCACCCCTCCACTTT. Translating it yields CASSYSDRVGSPLHF. The chain employs TRBV6-5 and TRBJ1-6, with 7 bases matching TRBD1. After removal of 0 bases from V and 10 bases from J, the junction contained 6 bases not matched to a gene. Germline V CDR1 and CDR2: MNHEY, SVGAGI. The CDR3 spans 15 residues.

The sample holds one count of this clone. This CDR3 is CASSLGEADTQYF. The CDR3 DNA sequence: TGTGCCAGCAGCTTAGGAGAGGCAGATACGCAGTATTTT. The chain is built from TRBV11-2 and TRBJ2-3, with no clear D. Trimming stripped 1 base from V and 4 bases from J, with 6 bases between. The CDR3 has 13 residues. Germline-derived CDR1 and CDR2 are SGHAT and FQNNGV.

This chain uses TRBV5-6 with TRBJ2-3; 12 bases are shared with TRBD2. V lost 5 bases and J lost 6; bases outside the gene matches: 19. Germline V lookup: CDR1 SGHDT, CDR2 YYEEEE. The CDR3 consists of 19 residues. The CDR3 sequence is CASRRLTSGGLLRGDTQYF. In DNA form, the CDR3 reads TGTGCCAGCAGACGGTTAACTAGCGGGGGGCTCCTAAGGGGCGATACGCAGTATTTT.

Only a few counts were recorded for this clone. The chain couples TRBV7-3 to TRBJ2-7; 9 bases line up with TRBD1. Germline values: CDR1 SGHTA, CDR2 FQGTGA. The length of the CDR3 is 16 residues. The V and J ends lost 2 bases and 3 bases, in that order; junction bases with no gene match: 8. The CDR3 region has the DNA TGTGCCAGCAGCTTAGAAGGGACAGGGTATGGCTACGAGCAGTACTTC. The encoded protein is CASSLEGTGYGYEQYF.

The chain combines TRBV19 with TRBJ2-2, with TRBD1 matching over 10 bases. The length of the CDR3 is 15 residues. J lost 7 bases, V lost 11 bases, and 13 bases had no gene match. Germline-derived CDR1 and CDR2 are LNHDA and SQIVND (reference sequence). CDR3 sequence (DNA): TGTGCCGGCCGCCCGACAGGGGGCAGCGGCGGGGAGCTGTTTTTT. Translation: CAGRPTGGSGGELFF.

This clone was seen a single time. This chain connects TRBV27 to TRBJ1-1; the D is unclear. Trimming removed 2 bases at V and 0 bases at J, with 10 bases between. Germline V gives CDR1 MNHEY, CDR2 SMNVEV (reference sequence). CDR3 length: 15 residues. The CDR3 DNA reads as TGTGCCAGCAGTTTAAGAGCGGCCCTGAACACTGAAGCTTTCTTT. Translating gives CASSLRAALNTEAFF.

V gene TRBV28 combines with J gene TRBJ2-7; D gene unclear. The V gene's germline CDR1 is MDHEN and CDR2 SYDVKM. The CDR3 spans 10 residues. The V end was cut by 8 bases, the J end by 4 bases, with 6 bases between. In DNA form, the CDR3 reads TGTGCCAGCGGCAGTTACGAGCAGTACTTC. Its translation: CASGSYEQYF.

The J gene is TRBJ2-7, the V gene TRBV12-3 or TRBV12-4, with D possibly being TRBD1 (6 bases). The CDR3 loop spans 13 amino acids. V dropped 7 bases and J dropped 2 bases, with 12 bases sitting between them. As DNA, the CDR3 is TGTGCCAGCATCGACAGGCGAACCTACGAGCAGTACTTC. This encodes CASIDRRTYEQYF.

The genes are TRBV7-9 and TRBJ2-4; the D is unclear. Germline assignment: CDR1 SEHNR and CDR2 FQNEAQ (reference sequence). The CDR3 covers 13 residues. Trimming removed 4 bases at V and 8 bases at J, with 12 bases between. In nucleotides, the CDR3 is TGTGCCAGCAGCTCCATCGCGGTAGACATTCAGTACTTC. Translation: CASSSIAVDIQYF.

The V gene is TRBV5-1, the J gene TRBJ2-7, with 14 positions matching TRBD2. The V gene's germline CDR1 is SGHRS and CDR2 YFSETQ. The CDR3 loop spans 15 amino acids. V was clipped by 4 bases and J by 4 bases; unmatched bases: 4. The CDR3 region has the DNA TGCGCCAGCAGCGTAGGGACTAGCGGGGGATACGAGCAGTACTTC. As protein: CASSVGTSGGYEQYF.

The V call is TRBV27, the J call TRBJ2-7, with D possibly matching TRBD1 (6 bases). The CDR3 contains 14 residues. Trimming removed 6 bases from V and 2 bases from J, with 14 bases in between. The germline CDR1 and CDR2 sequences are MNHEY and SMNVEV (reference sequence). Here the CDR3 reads CASRRLRDTYEQYF. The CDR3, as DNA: TGTGCCAGCAGACGGCTCCGGGACACCTACGAGCAGTACTTC.

The CDR3 reads CASSLAGGPETQYF. The CDR3 DNA reads as TGCGCCAGCAGCTTGGCCGGGGGGCCGGAGACCCAGTACTTC. The rearrangement joins TRBV5-1 to TRBJ2-5; TRBD2 is a possible D gene (7 bases). Trimming left V 0 bases short and J 5 bases short, with 11 bases between. The germline gives CDR1 SGHRS, CDR2 YFSETQ. This CDR3 comprises 14 residues.

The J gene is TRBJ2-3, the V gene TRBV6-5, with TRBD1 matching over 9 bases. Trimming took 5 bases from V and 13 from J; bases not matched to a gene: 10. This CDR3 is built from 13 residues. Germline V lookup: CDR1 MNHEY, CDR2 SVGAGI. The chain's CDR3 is CASSPPYRGREYF. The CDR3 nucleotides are TGTGCCAGCAGTCCACCCTACAGGGGGCGCGAGTATTTT.

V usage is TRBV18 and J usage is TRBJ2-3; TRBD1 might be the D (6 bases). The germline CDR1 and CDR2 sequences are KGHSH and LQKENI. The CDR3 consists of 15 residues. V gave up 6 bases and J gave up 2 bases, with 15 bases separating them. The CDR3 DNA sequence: TGTGCCAGCTCCCCCTTCGAGGGGGTCACAGATACGCAGTATTTT. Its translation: CASSPFEGVTDTQYF.